This TCR beta chain comes out of a study of blood T cell repertoires in COVID-19 (dated by TCRdb to about 2020). Some background on the complete study: Samples covering the acute and convalescent phases of COVID-19 were provided by collaborators in the United States, Italy and Spain. The repertoires were released in a freely available public database intended as a resource for research on the immune response to SARS-CoV-2. The samples were drawn from two sources: the first 160 participants of the ongoing ImmuneRACE study, and 1,254 subjects contributed by 6 global collaborators. Subjects who had been exposed to COVID-19, were actively infected with it, or had recovered from it provided the deeply sampled blood TCRbeta repertoires that made up the dataset. Sample metadata almost always included a de-identified subject ID, COVID-19 status, age in years and sex. The prospective study material was composed of cDNA or gDNA derived from T cells, B-cell-depleted T cells, or PBMCs. HLA class I and class II types, where available, came from metadata supplied by the sample provider rather than from assay-based typing. Findings and caveats that apply to the study as a whole: The quantity of clinical and demographic metadata differed by source and by participant and was supplied without curation.

Note on this clone: The antigen it recognizes is unknown. One base away there is no much larger clone; base qualities are not given.

In the prospective study, participants were about 18 to 95 years old, resided in around 25 geographic areas of the United States, and were enrolled through a virtual design. In the prospective study, cohorts were assigned on the basis of participant-reported clinical history obtained from a screening survey and a study questionnaire. ImmuneRACE Cohort 3 recovered participants were defined by two consecutive negative NP/OP PCR tests, healthcare professional clearance, or symptom resolution. In the prospective study, whole blood, serum and a nasopharyngeal or oropharyngeal swab were collected from each participant by mobile phlebotomists. Prospective study participants could optionally give additional blood draws and questionnaires over a roughly 2-month period. Blood samples from the prospective study were shipped frozen or at room temperature prior to DNA extraction. TCRbeta CDR3 regions were amplified from genomic DNA by means of the immunoSEQ Assay, a bias-controlled multiplex PCR. From the authors' description of their analysis: The number of nucleated cells in each sample was estimated from the amplification of reference gene primers within the assay. Sequence reads were collapsed and filtered to measure the absolute abundance of every unique TCRbeta CDR3 rearrangement. Productive Simpson clonality was computed per sample as the square root of Simpson's diversity index over productive rearrangements. TCRdb's version of the immuneACCESS table is confined to in-frame rearrangements and falls short of the full clone set. An unresolved V gene accounts for under half of the shortfall where checked; the remainder is of unknown origin. V and J calls and clone size are those listed in that table; D and trimming were worked out from the DNA. Here the sample has some 200,000 clones; about nine tenths occur a single time. The leading ten clones occupy around 2.4% of the sample.

This TCR was sampled from a woman aged 25 to 39 who had recovered from COVID-19. Input material: PBMCs or T cells enriched from blood (not recorded which).

The CDR3 loop reads CASSLGQGFTNEKLFF. The nucleotide sequence reads TGTGCCAGCAGCCTCGGACAGGGGTTCACTAATGAAAAACTGTTTTTT. The chain is made from TRBV11-3 and TRBJ1-4, and 9 junction bases match TRBD1. There are 16 amino acids in the CDR3, from cysteine to phenylalanine inclusive. Only CDR3 DNA remains: 48 bases, in frame from the first base. Looking up the germline V gene yields CDR1 SGHNT and CDR2 YENEEA. Trimming takes 5 bases off V and 2 bases off J; junction bases not matched to a gene: 6.